These 26 T cell receptor beta chains were all obtained from the same sample, sequenced in a study of blood T cell repertoires in COVID-19. Libraries were prepared by immunoSEQ multiplex PCR; TCRdb keeps only in-frame clonotypes and omits some of them. This table has 150,000 to 200,000 clones, 75% to 90% appearing once. The sample consisted of PBMCs or T cells enriched from blood (not recorded which). The receptor source for this set is a young woman who had recovered from COVID-19.

V usage is TRBV12-2 and J usage is TRBJ2-5; the tabulated D call, TRBD2, remains unverified against the DNA. TRBV12-2 is a recognized pseudogene. The CDR3 totals 20 residues. CDR3 bases: TGTGCAAGTCGCTTAGCGGGGAGGGTAGGGAATAGCGGGAGCCAAGAGACCCAGTACTTC. Residues: CASRLAGRVGNSGSQETQYF.

This chain connects TRBV21-1 to TRBJ2-7; TRBD1 is the table's D call and was not checked against the DNA. TRBV21-1 is termed a pseudogene. The CDR3 sequence is 14 residues long. The CDR3 DNA follows: TGTGCCAGTCCTAAAGGGGGCAGGATGGACGAGCAGTACTTC. Translating gives CASPKGGRMDEQYF.

J is TRBJ2-3 and V is TRBV3-1 (or the pseudogene TRBV3-2); D unresolved. Trimming took off 3 bases at V and 4 bases at J, with 11 bases between the two ends. Germline V gene data show CDR1 as LGHDT and CDR2 as YNNKEL (reference sequence). This CDR3 contains 14 residues. The CDR3 region has the DNA TGTGCCAGCAGCCACCCTCCGGTTGCAGATACGCAGTATTTT. Encoded protein: CASSHPPVADTQYF.

The CDR3, as DNA: TGTGCCAGCTCCCCGGACAGGGTCGACGAAAAACTGTTTTTT. Its translation is CASSPDRVDEKLFF. The chain couples TRBV18 to TRBJ1-4; 8 nucleotides line up with TRBD1. The ends lost 6 bases at V and 8 bases at J; junction bases unmatched: 8. CDR3 length equals 14 residues. Germline values: CDR1 KGHSH, CDR2 LQKENI.

This chain uses TRBV10-3 with TRBJ2-1; possibly TRBD2 for D (8 bases). The CDR3 totals 18 residues. V lost 6 bases, J lost 7 bases, and 28 bases lay in between. Germline V CDR1 and CDR2: ENHRY, SYGVKD. The CDR3 loop is CAIRDRKGTSGSVNEQFF. CDR3 nucleotide sequence: TGTGCCATCAGGGACAGGAAAGGAACCAGCGGGAGTGTAAATGAGCAGTTCTTC.

The chain joins TRBV5-4 to TRBJ2-5; D not resolved. V dropped 4 bases and J dropped 7 bases, with 11 bases sitting between them. The CDR3 loop spans 12 amino acids. Germline V CDR1 and CDR2: SGHNT, YYREEE (reference sequence). The DNA for the CDR3 is TGTGCCAGCAGCCCCGATCTCGGGACCCAGTACTTC. The encoded protein is CASSPDLGTQYF.

V is TRBV6-5 and J is TRBJ2-3; TRBD1 might be the D (6 bases). The germline V gene has CDR1 MNHEY and CDR2 SVGAGI. CDR3 length: 14 residues. Deletions cut 7 bases from V and 3 bases from J, with 14 bases between. The CDR3 protein is CASTQQGGTDTQYF. In DNA form, the CDR3 reads TGTGCCAGCACCCAACAGGGCGGAACAGATACGCAGTATTTT.

V gene TRBV27 combines with J gene TRBJ2-3; 11 nucleotides align to TRBD2. J gave up 3 bases and V 7 bases, and 12 bases lay outside the gene matches. The CDR3 length is 17 residues. Germline-derived CDR1 and CDR2 are MNHEY and SMNVEV (reference sequence). CDR3 bases: TGTGCCAGCATTTCCGGGACTAGCGGACTCAAGACAGATACGCAGTATTTT. This gives the protein CASISGTSGLKTDTQYF.

This clone was observed once. The rearrangement uses TRBV1 and TRBJ1-4. TRBV1 is designated a pseudogene. The CDR3 runs to 16 residues. The CDR3: CTSSQVKDTRDEKLFF. In DNA form, the CDR3 reads TGCACCAGCAGCCAAGTAAAAGACACGAGGGATGAAAAACTGTTTTTT.

The chain is built from TRBV28 and TRBJ1-1; no reliable D call. Germline-derived CDR1 and CDR2 are MDHEN and SYDVKM. This CDR3 region has 15 residues. The germline V and J ends were trimmed by 6 bases and 6 bases, with 20 bases remaining between them. Here the CDR3 DNA reads TGTGCCAGCAGCCACAAACGGGTCCTCCCGGCTGAAGCTTTCTTT. Its protein is CASSHKRVLPAEAFF.

The rearrangement links TRBV19 to TRBJ2-1; 11 bases fit TRBD2. V gave up 5 bases and J gave up 5 bases; unmatched junction bases: 8. The CDR3 is 16 amino acids. Looked up from germline, CDR1 is LNHDA and CDR2 is SQIVND (reference sequence). The CDR3 protein is CASSALAGVSHNEQFF. The DNA of the CDR3 is TGTGCCAGTAGTGCACTAGCGGGGGTATCGCACAATGAGCAGTTCTTC.

The chain carries TRBV9 and TRBJ2-1; D might be TRBD2 (5 bases). The CDR3 covers 15 residues. Germline lookup yields CDR1 SGDLS and CDR2 YYNGEE. Deletions cut 5 bases from V and 2 bases from J, with 14 bases between. In DNA form, the CDR3 reads TGTGCCAGCAGTCCCGGAGGAGCTCCCTACAATGAGCAGTTCTTC. Encoded protein: CASSPGGAPYNEQFF.

V gene TRBV4-2 combines with J gene TRBJ2-2; 9 bases line up with TRBD1. V lost 4 bases, J lost 6 bases, and 12 bases stayed unmatched. CDR3 size: 17 residues. The V gene's germline CDR1 is LGHNA and CDR2 YNFKEQ. The CDR3 is CASSRDLQGAGAGELFF. Written as DNA, the CDR3 is TGTGCCAGCAGCCGGGATTTACAGGGGGCGGGCGCCGGGGAGCTGTTTTTT.

V is TRBV20-1 and J is TRBJ2-7, with 13 bases matching TRBD2. Germline CDR1 is DFQATT and CDR2 is SNEGSKA (reference sequence). Unmatched junction bases numbered 10, after V lost 3 bases and J lost 5 bases. The CDR3 runs 16 residues. The CDR3 DNA is TGCAGTGCTAGTCGGACTAGCGGGAGAGTAAAGGACGAGCAGTACTTC. Protein: CSASRTSGRVKDEQYF.

V gene TRBV5-1 combines with J gene TRBJ2-5; D perhaps matches TRBD2 (5 bases). CDR1 is SGHRS, CDR2 YFSETQ, per germline. The V gene lost 0 bases and the J gene lost 5 bases, with 8 bases spanning the gap. This CDR3 has 13 residues. As DNA, the CDR3 is TGCGCCAGCAGCTTGGGAGGGAGTGAGACCCAGTACTTC. It yields the protein CASSLGGSETQYF.

V gene TRBV27 combines with J gene TRBJ2-1; 8 nucleotides match TRBD2. Trimming at V came to 8 bases and at J to 5 bases, leaving 11 bases not matched to a gene. The germline V gene encodes CDR1 MNHEY and CDR2 SMNVEV (reference sequence). CDR3 length: 15 residues. CDR3 sequence: CASGRTGTRDNEQFF. The CDR3 DNA reads TGTGCCAGCGGCCGGACCGGGACTAGAGACAATGAGCAGTTCTTC.

CDR3 amino acids: CASSSVRAIQETQYF. For the CDR3, the DNA is TGTGCCAGCAGTTCCGTGCGGGCTATACAAGAGACCCAGTACTTC. This rearrangement joins TRBV27 to TRBJ2-5, with D tentatively TRBD2 (5 bases). The ends were cut back, 4 bases at V and 2 bases at J, with 14 bases in the middle. The CDR3 spans 15 residues. CDR1 is MNHEY, CDR2 SMNVEV, per germline (reference sequence).

The genes are TRBV24-1 and TRBJ2-4, with 8 nucleotides matching TRBD2. Germline V lookup: CDR1 KGHDR, CDR2 SFDVKD. This CDR3 has 19 amino acids. J gave up 2 bases and V 4 bases, and 15 bases lay outside the gene matches. The CDR3, as DNA: TGTGCCACCAGTGACCCAAACCTTCACGTTAGCGGGACCAAAAACATTCAGTACTTC. It specifies CATSDPNLHVSGTKNIQYF.

The V gene is TRBV7-3, the J gene TRBJ2-3; D is perhaps TRBD2 (6 bases). V was clipped by 1 base and J by 0 bases, with 17 bases between them. Germline loops: CDR1 SGHTA, CDR2 FQGTGA. The CDR3 extends over 18 amino acids. The CDR3, as DNA: TGTGCCAGCAGCTTAAGGGGCCTTAACGGAGGGAGCACAGATACGCAGTATTTT. Protein: CASSLRGLNGGSTDTQYF.

The chain recombines TRBV29-1 with TRBJ2-1; 8 bases line up with TRBD2. The junction had 5 bases not matched to a gene; V was cut back by 6 bases and J by 1 base. Germline CDR1 and CDR2: SQVTM and ANQGSEA. The CDR3 runs to 14 residues. DNA for the CDR3: TGCAGCGTATTACTAGCGGAGTCCTACAATGAGCAGTTCTTC. This gives the protein CSVLLAESYNEQFF.

Note on this clone: The junction departs from germline at one end; a sequencing error may be responsible. The gene calls are TRBV6-1 and TRBJ1-5, with 9 bases aligning to TRBD1. Germline-derived CDR1 and CDR2 are MNHNS and SASEGT. The length of the CDR3 is 15 residues. The CDR3 sequence: CASNEGRQGGQPQHF. The CDR3 nucleotides are TGTGCCAGCAATGAAGGGAGACAGGGGGGTCAGCCCCAGCATTTT.

The chain carries TRBV5-4 and TRBJ1-5, with D tentatively TRBD1 (6 bases). This CDR3 spans 18 amino acids. The V gene lost 4 bases and the J gene lost 1 base, with 21 bases spanning the gap. Germline CDR1 SGHNT, CDR2 YYREEE (reference sequence). In DNA, the CDR3 is TGTGCCAGCAGCCGAGTGGGAGTTGGGGGCAGGAGCAATCAGCCCCAGCATTTT. Its translation is CASSRVGVGGRSNQPQHF.

The V and J genes are TRBV9 and TRBJ2-3; no definite D call. Germline V gives CDR1 SGDLS, CDR2 YYNGEE. V lost 0 bases to trimming and J lost 7 bases, with 9 bases between them. This CDR3 spans 13 amino acids. The CDR3 nucleotides read TGTGCCAGCAGCGTAGATTCTAGGAATACGCAGTATTTT. This sequence encodes CASSVDSRNTQYF.

This chain uses TRBV9 with TRBJ1-6; the match to TRBD1 covers 10 bases. The CDR3 contains 16 residues. The germline CDR1 and CDR2 sequences are SGDLS and YYNGEE. Trimming cost V 0 bases and J 6 bases; bases outside gene matches: 3. CDR3 loop: CASSVGQGARNSPLHF. The CDR3 DNA reads as TGTGCCAGCAGCGTAGGACAGGGGGCTCGTAATTCACCCCTCCACTTT.

V usage is TRBV6-5 and J usage is TRBJ2-4, with TRBD1 identical over 11 bases. Germline V CDR1 and CDR2: MNHEY, SVGAGI. CDR3 length: 14 residues. V lost 7 bases and J lost 7; bases outside the gene matches: 6. The CDR3 spells CASTTGQGVNIQYF. In nucleotides, the CDR3 is TGTGCCAGCACCACGGGACAGGGGGTTAACATTCAGTACTTC.

Here the CDR3 DNA reads TGTGCCAGCAGTTATTATCGGGGGGAGACCCAGTACTTC. Amino acids: CASSYYRGETQYF. The gene calls are TRBV6-2 or TRBV6-3 and TRBJ2-5; tentatively, D is TRBD2 (6 bases). This CDR3 is built from 13 residues. Trimming cost V 3 bases and J 5 bases, with 10 bases left between them. CDR1 is MNHEY, CDR2 SVGEGT, per germline.